In this sample, the clone carrying this T cell receptor (beta chain) turned up many times. CDR3 length: 13 residues. V was clipped by 4 bases and J by 3 bases, with 10 bases between them. Germline V gene lookup returns CDR1 MNHEY and CDR2 SVGAGI. TCRdb recomputed calls from the PCR reads with MiXCR, one row per CDR3 protein. The sample holds approximately 670,000 distinct CDR3 sequences; 15% to 20% are singletons and the top ten take around 0.86%. The sample is drawn from a study of molecular identifiers for immune sequencing clone quantification. The sequence derives from a human donor in good health. Some libraries in this study had Jurkat cell RNA spiked in. This chain connects TRBV6-5 to TRBJ2-7; maybe TRBD1 (5 bases). The sequencing input was naive CD8+ T cells from blood, with Jurkat cell RNA spiked in. Subset defined: FACS-sorted CD8+CD4-CCR7+CD45RA+ naive T cells. DNA for the CDR3: TGTGCCAGCAGTTCCCCAGGGTTCTACGAGCAGTACTTC. Protein sequence: CASSSPGFYEQYF.